The clone carrying this T cell receptor (beta chain) was detected once. No antigen is known for it. The method was immunoSEQ multiplex PCR; TCRdb's version includes in-frame clones alone and lacks a portion of them. Of approximately 2.4 million clones in the sample, approximately 95% are singletons; the top ten hold roughly 0.13%. The sample belongs to a study of shared clonotypes between healthy human individuals. Findings and limits, study-wide: Approximately 5% of naive CD4 clonotypes were shared across four donors.

The CDR3 totals 11 residues. The V gene lost 4 bases and the J gene lost 10 bases, with 8 bases spanning the gap. Germline lookup yields CDR1 SGHTA and CDR2 FQGNSA. The clonotype was recovered from a man between 18 and 29 years old in good health. The chain carries TRBV7-2 and TRBJ2-1; D might be TRBD1 or TRBD2, each matching 5 bases. Specimen: naive CD4+ T cells sorted from blood. Documented subset: CD45RA+ positively selected. CDR3 nucleotides: TGTGCCAGCAGCTCCAGGGAGGAGCAGTTCTTC. Encoded protein: CASSSREEQFF. Based on the CDR3 plus reference TRBV7-2 and TRBJ2-1, the full variable domain is GAGVSQSPSNKVTEKGKDVELRCDPISGHTALYWYRQSLGQGLEFLIYFQGNSAPDKSGLPSDRFSAERTGGSVSTLTIQRTQQEDSAVYLCASSSREEQFFGPGTRLTVL.